The sequence of this T cell receptor beta chain was determined in a study of vaccination and CD4 T cells after COVID-19 (dated by TCRdb to between 2021 and 2022). For the wider study: Every convalescent patient had a positive nasal swab PCR test for SARS-CoV-2, with mild disease in roughly 10 patients and severe disease in one. Post-vaccine blood samples were taken a median of about 72 days after the second vaccine dose, with a range of 14 to 241 days. The spike-specific CD4+ TCR repertoire was compared before and after mRNA vaccination in approximately ten COVID-19 convalescent patients and a handful of infection-naive healthy vaccine recipients. Overlapping spike peptide pools from SARS-CoV-2 and from the common cold coronaviruses HCoV-NL63, HCoV-OC43 and HCoV-229E were used as culture stimuli. Post-COVID blood samples were collected from convalescent patients a median of approximately 100 days after diagnosis, with a range of roughly 30 to 170 days. Control cultures received a CEFX viral epitope pool as the positive control, an HIV-1 Nef peptide pool as the negative control, or no peptide. Each participant got two doses of either the Pfizer-BioNTech BNT162b2 vaccine (n=8) or the Moderna mRNA-1273 vaccine (n=2). The convalescent cohort comprised six males and four females, including two Hispanic individuals, seven Caucasians, two Asians and one multiracial person. Study-level results and caveats: The median number of SARS-CoV-2-reactive clonotypes rose from under 25 after infection to about 40 after vaccination, but the change was not significant. Among the post-vaccine SARS-CoV-2-reactive clones in convalescent patients, a median about 89% showed up only after vaccination, which suggests vaccine-specific priming. Of the vaccine-specific clones in convalescent patients, 304 of 307, or nearly all, reacted only to SARS-CoV-2 spike and did not cross-react with common cold coronaviruses. Relatively few convalescent patients were included in the study, and early timepoints after natural infection were not analyzed.

The treatment or condition label, read with the paper, signifies: roughly nine-day PBMC culture with coronavirus spike peptide pools or control peptides (ViraFEST assay). The ViraFEST assay, used in the study, expanded antigen-specific T cells with peptide pools and then identified the expanded clonotypes through TCR sequencing. Positive SARS-CoV-2 PCR tests in the convalescent patients dated from March to December 2020, before Alpha, Beta and Delta variants emerged in the United States. Each well held around 1.9 million PBMCs cultured with around 10 ug/ml peptide pools in IMDM containing 5% human AB serum and 7.5 to 10 IU/ml IL-2. On days 3 and 7, half of the culture medium was replaced with fresh IL-2-containing medium. After about nine days of culture, CD4+ T cells were isolated by negative selection with the EasySep CD4+ T cell isolation kit. Ficoll-Paque Plus gradient centrifugation was used to isolate PBMCs from whole blood, and the isolated PBMCs were then either used fresh or cryopreserved at -140C. Triplicate wells were generally used for each culture condition.

As to this clonotype: Its binding antigen is unknown. The record has no base qualities; no much larger clone is one base away.

Taken from the germline V gene, the CDR1 and CDR2 loops are SGHRS and YFSETQ. The CDR3 runs 14 amino acids, cysteine and phenylalanine included. The entry retains the CDR3 DNA only, 42 bases that are in frame from base 1. Between the V and J ends, shortened by 6 bases and 4 bases respectively, the junction contains 16 bases. The library was prepared using PCR. At the Johns Hopkins FTIC core, DNA from the cultured CD4+ T cells underwent TCR sequencing with the Oncomine TCR Beta short-read assay. The QIAamp micro DNA kit was used to extract genomic DNA from the cultured CD4+ T cells. The Oncomine TCR Beta libraries from cultured CD4+ T cells were pooled using unique dual indexes and then sequenced on an Illumina iSeq 100. From the authors' description of their analysis: Non-productive sequences were removed, and CDR3s not starting with C, not ending with F or W, or shorter than 7 amino acids were discarded. The MANAFEST web application was used to identify antigen-specific clonotypes by comparing peptide-stimulated wells against reference wells and other culture wells. Positive clones required FDR below 0.05, an odds ratio above 5, and productive frequency above 0.1% in at least two of three replicate wells. A clonotype was classed as cross-reactive if the clonotype showed significant expansion both in SARS-CoV-2 spike wells and in at least one common cold coronavirus spike condition. CDR3 homology was assessed with Levenshtein distances (stringdist) and unrooted phylogenetic trees (ape) in R version 3.6.1. TCRdb trimmed the raw reads at Q25, called clones with MiXCR and kept productive beta chains. Duplicate CDR3 protein sequences are folded into a single record with the most common DNA and genes. In this record, the V and J calls reflect TCRdb's handling and not the investigators' own analysis. A total of approximately 19,000 distinct CDR3 sequences appear in this sample, 43% of them only once. The top ten clonotypes cover approximately 12% of the sample.

The receptor's source is a human donor who had recovered from COVID-19. Here the chain combines TRBV5-1 and TRBJ1-2; the D gene identity is not certain. The sequencing sample was made of CD4+ T cells from blood, cultured in vitro. The CDR3 loop reads CASTWGGRSYGYTF. Read as DNA, the sequence is TGCGCCAGCACCTGGGGAGGTCGGAGCTATGGCTACACCTTC.